This T cell receptor beta chain is drawn from a study of T cells in Graves' hyperthyroidism and ophthalmopathy. Amplified TCR beta CDR3 regions derived from RNA transcripts. Using the HTBI primer set, a first-round RT-PCR was run on the TCR CDR3. TCRdb used MiXCR to reprocess the multiplex PCR reads, holding one entry per CDR3 protein. The table records around 660,000 distinct CDR3 sequences, about 45% of them present only once. This clonotype was observed many times. The receptor comes from an adult man with Graves' disease, either hyperthyroidism or ophthalmopathy (not recorded which). Sequenced sample: peripheral blood or thyroid tissue (not recorded which).

The CDR3 region is CASGRTVYGYTF. CDR3 sequence (DNA): TGTGCCAGCGGGAGGACGGTCTATGGCTACACCTTC. This rearrangement joins TRBV2 to TRBJ1-2; D unresolved. CDR1 SNHLY and CDR2 FYNNEI come from the germline V gene. Trimming cost V 8 bases and J 4 bases, with 11 bases left between them. This CDR3 has 12 residues. The full variable domain, its missing parts supplied by reference TRBV2 and TRBJ1-2, is EPEVTQTPSHQVTQMGQEVILRCVPISNHLYFYWYRQILGQKVEFLVSFYNNEISEKSEIFDDQFSVERPDGSNFTLKIRSTKLEDSAMYFCASGRTVYGYTFGSGTRLTVV.